The clone carrying this T cell receptor beta chain was counted only a few times. The sample is drawn from a study of blood T cell repertoires in COVID-19. V was clipped by 2 bases and J by 3 bases; unmatched bases: 5. The CDR3 runs 15 residues. From germline, CDR1 is MGHRA and CDR2 YSYEKL. Cohort 3 donors were reported recovered after two negative PCRs, clearance, or symptom resolution. The data were produced by immunoSEQ multiplex PCR, yet TCRdb's version contains in-frame clones alone and is incomplete. The table records 400,000 to 450,000 clones, around 91% of them present only once. The origin of this receptor is a man aged 30 to 39 who had recovered from COVID-19. V is TRBV4-1 and J is TRBJ1-2, with 8 bases identical to TRBD1. Sequences were obtained from PBMCs or T cells enriched from blood (not recorded which). DNA of the CDR3: TGCGCCAGCAGCCAACTTCAGGGGGCGGACTATGGCTACACCTTC. It codes for CASSQLQGADYGYTF.